A selection of T cell receptor beta chains follows, all from one sample in a study of blood T cell repertoires in COVID-19. TCRdb's table, derived via immunoSEQ multiplex PCR, lists solely in-frame clones and lacks some. Of roughly 260,000 clones in the sample, around 89% were seen once. The material sequenced was peripheral blood. Receptors were obtained from a man aged 60 to 69 who had recovered from COVID-19. CDR3s include the opening cysteine and the closing phenylalanine or tryptophan. The order of the fields is clone size, J gene, D gene, V gene, CDR3 DNA, CDR3 protein. D genes are given only for firm matches. Clone size, where shown, is once, few, many, or a class for clones that have expanded.

>once|TRBJ1-2|NA|TRBV13
TGTGCCAGCAGCTCCCAGGGGATCTATGGCTACACCTTC
CASSSQGIYGYTF
>NA|TRBJ1-1|TRBD1|TRBV10-1
TGCGCCAGCAGTCCTGACAGGGGGTTGTTCACTGAAGCTTTCTTT
CASSPDRGLFTEAFF
>NA|TRBJ2-5|NA|TRBV15
TGTGCCACCAGCAGAGTAGGGCGTACAGGGAGGGTTCGCAGCGAGACCCAGTACTTC
CATSRVGRTGRVRSETQYF
>NA|TRBJ1-2|NA|TRBV27
TGTGCCAGCAGTCCCTTAGGGGGTGGCTACACCTTC
CASSPLGGGYTF
>NA|TRBJ2-3|NA|TRBV6-2/TRBV6-3
TGTGCCAGCAGCCCCACCCCCTGGGGCCGCACAGATACGCAGTATTTT
CASSPTPWGRTDTQYF
>few|TRBJ1-1|NA|TRBV12-5
TGTGCTAGTGGTCCACAGGACAGACTGAACACTGAAGCTTTCTTT
CASGPQDRLNTEAFF
>NA|TRBJ2-7|NA|TRBV23-1
TGCGCCAGCAGTCATCCCGAGGCGGGGTTCTCCTACGAGCAGTACTTC
CASSHPEAGFSYEQYF
>NA|TRBJ1-2|NA|TRBV10-3
TGTGCCATCACCTTTGACGGAGGTCTAAGTGGCTACACCTTC
CAITFDGGLSGYTF
>NA|TRBJ1-2|TRBD1|TRBV6-6
TGTGCCAGCAGGGGCGGGACAGGGGGCTTAGGGGGCTACACCTTC
CASRGGTGGLGGYTF
>few|TRBJ1-2|TRBD1|TRBV2
TGTGCCAGCAGTGAAGCTCCTATGGGACAGGGGGTTCTGGACTATGGCTACACCTTC
CASSEAPMGQGVLDYGYTF
>once|TRBJ1-1|NA|TRBV5-1
TGCGCCAGCAGCTTAGGAGGGGACACTGAAGCTTTCTTT
CASSLGGDTEAFF
>NA|TRBJ2-7|NA|TRBV7-9
TGTGCCAGCAGCTTTAGGGGCGGAACCTACGAGCAGTACTTC
CASSFRGGTYEQYF
>NA|TRBJ1-3|NA|TRBV18
TGTGCCAGCTCACCGAAGGGGGACCTCTCTGGAAACACCATATATTTT
CASSPKGDLSGNTIYF
>NA|TRBJ2-1|NA|TRBV9
TGTGCCAGCAGCGTAGCTGGAGACCCCTACAATGAGCAGTTCTTC
CASSVAGDPYNEQFF
>NA|TRBJ1-3|TRBD1|TRBV4-2
TGTGCCAGCAGCCAACCCCGGACAGGTAGCTCTGGAAACACCATATATTTT
CASSQPRTGSSGNTIYF
>NA|TRBJ2-1|TRBD1|TRBV9
TGTGCCAGCAGCGTAGATGAGGGGGCCGGTGAGCAGTTCTTC
CASSVDEGAGEQFF
>NA|TRBJ1-1|NA|TRBV5-4
TGTGCCAGCAGCCCGGAGGGACTTTTGAACACTGAAGCTTTCTTT
CASSPEGLLNTEAFF
>few|TRBJ1-1|NA|TRBV5-1
TGCGCCAGCAGCTCCCGTACGACAGGTTCTACTGAAGCTTTCTTT
CASSSRTTGSTEAFF
>NA|TRBJ1-2|NA|TRBV2
TGTGCCAGCATTCCCAGAGACAGGATTCCGTATGGCTACACCTTC
CASIPRDRIPYGYTF
>NA|TRBJ2-7|TRBD2|TRBV18
TGTGCCAGCTCACCACCGGGGGGGGGTCCCATCTACGAGCAGTACTTC
CASSPPGGGPIYEQYF
>NA|TRBJ2-6|NA|TRBV3-1/TRBV3-2
TGTGCCAGCAGCCAAGGTAGTAGCTCTGGGGCCAACGTCCTGACTTTC
CASSQGSSSGANVLTF
>NA|TRBJ1-2|NA|TRBV3-1/TRBV3-2
TGTGCCAGCAGCCAAGATCCCAATACACAGGGACGTGGGTATGGCTACACCTTC
CASSQDPNTQGRGYGYTF
>NA|TRBJ1-1|NA|TRBV18
TGTGCCAGCTCATTAGACTTTATGAACACTGAAGCTTTCTTT
CASSLDFMNTEAFF
>NA|TRBJ1-5|NA|TRBV10-1
TGCGTCTTACAGGATAGCAATCAGCCCCAGCATTTT
CVLQDSNQPQHF
>few|TRBJ2-7|TRBD1|TRBV7-9
TGTGCCAGCAGTGGGACAGGCTATACCTACGAGCAGTACTTC
CASSGTGYTYEQYF
>few|TRBJ2-1|TRBD2|TRBV11-2
TGTGCCAGCCTCCTAGCGGGGGGCTCATACAATGAGCAGTTCTTC
CASLLAGGSYNEQFF
>NA|TRBJ1-5|NA|TRBV14
TGTGCCAGCAGCCAAGACTCCGACTACCCCCCTTATAGCAATCAGCCCCAGCATTTT
CASSQDSDYPPYSNQPQHF
>NA|TRBJ2-3|NA|TRBV9
TGTGCCAGCAGCGTAAGGGGTAGGGCGGGGACTAGCACAGATACGCAGTATTTT
CASSVRGRAGTSTDTQYF
>many|TRBJ2-3|NA|TRBV6-4
TGTGCCAGCAGTGACTCCCTACAGGGCACAGATACGCAGTATTTT
CASSDSLQGTDTQYF
>NA|TRBJ1-4|NA|TRBV3-1/TRBV3-2
TGTGCCAGCAGCCCCAAACAGGGTACCACTAATGAAAAACTGTTTTTT
CASSPKQGTTNEKLFF
>NA|TRBJ2-5|TRBD1|TRBV6-1
TGTGCCAGCAGTGATTTCAGGGGGCGATTAGAGACCCAGTACTTC
CASSDFRGRLETQYF
>NA|TRBJ2-5|NA|TRBV5-1
TGCGCCAGCAGCCGACGCCAGGGCCAAGAGACCCAGTACTTC
CASSRRQGQETQYF
>NA|TRBJ1-3|TRBD1|TRBV5-1
TGCGCCAGCAGCTTGGCCGCCGGGACAGGGAACTCTGGAAACACCATATATTTT
CASSLAAGTGNSGNTIYF
>few|TRBJ1-2|TRBD1|TRBV12-5
TGTGCTAGTGGTTTGACGACAGGGACCGGCTACACCTTC
CASGLTTGTGYTF
>NA|TRBJ1-2|NA|TRBV4-2
TGTGCCAGCAGCCAAGACGCCCTGACACCCCGGTATGGCTACACCTTC
CASSQDALTPRYGYTF
>few|TRBJ2-1|TRBD1|TRBV19
TGTGCCAGTAGTCTCCGGACAGGACGAATGTACAATGAGCAGTTCTTC
CASSLRTGRMYNEQFF
>NA|TRBJ2-5|NA|TRBV5-4
TGTGCCAGCAGCCCACTCGGTAGTAAAGAGACCCAGTACTTC
CASSPLGSKETQYF
>once|TRBJ2-3|NA|TRBV7-8
TGTGCCAGCAGCATACGGGACTTCTCCACAGATACGCAGTATTTT
CASSIRDFSTDTQYF
>NA|TRBJ2-1|NA|TRBV6-2/TRBV6-3
TGTGCCAGCAGCCCCACAGCCCAAGGAAATGAGCAGTTCTTC
CASSPTAQGNEQFF
>NA|TRBJ2-7|NA|TRBV11-1
TGTGCCAGCAGCTTGAACAGTAATACCTACGAGCAGTACTTC
CASSLNSNTYEQYF
>NA|TRBJ2-5|NA|TRBV4-1
TGCGCCAGCAGCCGAGAAGGGGGGGAAACCCAGTACTTC
CASSREGGETQYF
>once|TRBJ1-6|TRBD1|TRBV5-8
TGTGCCAGCAGCTTCCGGGACAGAGGATATTCACCCCTCCACTTT
CASSFRDRGYSPLHF
>NA|TRBJ1-5|TRBD1|TRBV5-6
TGTGCCAGCAGCTTCAGGGGGGCCTATAGCAATCAGCCCCAGCATTTT
CASSFRGAYSNQPQHF
>many|TRBJ1-2|TRBD1|TRBV10-1
TGCGCCAGCAGTGAGTCGGGACAGGGGGGCGGCTACACCTTC
CASSESGQGGGYTF
>NA|TRBJ1-2|NA|TRBV25-1
TGTGCCAGCAGTGACCGGCAGGGTGGTGACTATGGCTACACCTTC
CASSDRQGGDYGYTF